This T cell receptor beta chain was identified in a study of T cell responses to AZD1222 COVID-19 vaccine. The table came from immunoSEQ multiplex PCR; TCRdb's copy has only in-frame clones and leaves some out. The sample lists some 110,000 clones, more than 70% occurring once. The CDR3 consists of 17 residues. V was clipped by 2 bases and J by 0 bases; unmatched bases: 8. The germline V gene encodes CDR1 SGHRS and CDR2 YFSETQ. The source is an adult who received the AZD1222 COVID-19 vaccine. Sequences were derived from peripheral blood, sampled 28 days after the second AZD1222 dose. V gene TRBV5-1 combines with J gene TRBJ1-3; 7 bases fit TRBD1. The CDR3 bases are TGCGCCAGCAGCTTCCTAATGACAGGGAACTCTGGAAACACCATATATTTT. It translates to CASSFLMTGNSGNTIYF.